The next 5 T cell receptor beta chains were all read from a single sample in a study of blood T cell repertoires in COVID-19. Only in-frame clones appear in the TCRdb table, and some are missing; sequencing was by immunoSEQ multiplex PCR. Among around 270,000 clones listed, around nine tenths were seen once. The sequenced material came from peripheral blood. These TCRs come from a man younger than 45 with active or convalescent COVID-19.

The genes are TRBV4-1 and TRBJ1-2; 10 bases are shared with TRBD1. With 5 bases clipped from V and 0 bases from J, the junction kept 12 bases outside the gene matches. This CDR3 contains 18 residues. Germline V gives CDR1 MGHRA, CDR2 YSYEKL. In nucleotides, the CDR3 is TGCGCCAGCAGCTACGCCGGGACAGGGGTACGATCTAACTATGGCTACACCTTC. This codes for CASSYAGTGVRSNYGYTF.

V and J are TRBV18 and TRBJ2-5; D is perhaps TRBD1 (6 bases). Trimming shortened V by 3 bases and J by 5 bases, and 13 bases separated the two germline ends. The CDR3 runs 14 residues. CDR1 KGHSH and CDR2 LQKENI come from the germline V gene. This CDR3 is CASSPEQGVETQYF. The CDR3 DNA reads as TGTGCCAGCTCACCGGAACAGGGCGTGGAGACCCAGTACTTC.

The V call is TRBV6-5, the J call TRBJ2-2, with D unresolved. The CDR3 is made up of 13 amino acids. Per the germline V gene, CDR1 is MNHEY and CDR2 is SVGAGI. Trimming removed 5 bases at V and 6 bases at J, with 10 bases between. The CDR3: CASSTRDSGELFF. CDR3 bases: TGTGCCAGCAGTACCCGCGATTCCGGGGAGCTGTTTTTT.

The rearrangement links TRBV10-1 to TRBJ2-3; D gene unclear. The CDR3 is 13 amino acids. V lost 2 bases to trimming and J lost 5 bases, with 8 bases between them. CDR1 is WNHNN, CDR2 SYGVQD, per germline (reference sequence). CDR3 region: CASSERARDTQYF. The CDR3 nucleotides read TGCGCCAGCAGTGAGCGAGCAAGAGATACGCAGTATTTT.

This clone was found a few times. The chain combines TRBV27 with TRBJ2-1, with no clear D. CDR3 size: 15 residues. CDR1 and CDR2 (germline): MNHEY, SMNVEV (reference sequence). V shed 6 bases and J shed 4 bases, with 16 bases lying between them. The CDR3 DNA reads TGTGCCAGCAGCGAATCCCATGTCACTTACAATGAGCAGTTCTTC. Translating it yields CASSESHVTYNEQFF.